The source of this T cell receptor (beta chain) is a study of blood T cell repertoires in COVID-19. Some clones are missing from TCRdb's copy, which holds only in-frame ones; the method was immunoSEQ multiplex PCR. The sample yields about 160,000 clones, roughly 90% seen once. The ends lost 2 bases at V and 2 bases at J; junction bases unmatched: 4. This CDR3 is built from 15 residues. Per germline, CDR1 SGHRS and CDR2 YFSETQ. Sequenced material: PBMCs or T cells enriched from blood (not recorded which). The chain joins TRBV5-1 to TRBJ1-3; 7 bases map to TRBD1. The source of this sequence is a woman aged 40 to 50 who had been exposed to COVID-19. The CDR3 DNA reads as TGCGCCAGCAGCTTTTCCACAGGGGCTGGAAACACCATATATTTT. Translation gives CASSFSTGAGNTIYF.